The 28 T cell receptor beta chains below all came from one sample that was sequenced in a study of control samples from healthy donors and cancer patients. Generated by immunoSEQ multiplex PCR, the TCRdb table keeps only in-frame clones and is missing some. The sample has around 170,000 clones, about 91% seen once. Specimen: blood. The source of these receptors is a woman under 40 in good health.

The chain has TRBV7-2 and TRBJ2-3; 7 bases map to TRBD2. The CDR3 consists of 14 residues. Germline V gene lookup returns CDR1 SGHTA and CDR2 FQGNSA. V was clipped by 2 bases and J by 1 base; unmatched bases: 0. The CDR3 loop reads CASSLSGGTDTQYF. The CDR3 DNA follows: TGTGCCAGCAGCTTAAGCGGGGGCACAGATACGCAGTATTTT.

The chain uses TRBV5-1 and TRBJ2-2; no reliable D call. Germline lookup yields CDR1 SGHRS and CDR2 YFSETQ. The CDR3 sequence is 13 residues long. Trimming left V 1 base short and J 4 bases short, with 5 bases between. DNA for the CDR3: TGCGCCAGCAGCTTGTATGTCACCGGGGAGCTGTTTTTT. Its translation: CASSLYVTGELFF.

This rearrangement joins TRBV9 to TRBJ1-6; D call uncertain. V shed 3 bases and J shed 4 bases, with 14 bases lying between them. The CDR3 has 16 amino acids. Germline V gene sequence: CDR1 SGDLS, CDR2 YYNGEE. The CDR3 reads CASSGQSSGYNSPLHF. For the CDR3, the DNA is TGTGCCAGCAGCGGTCAGAGCTCGGGTTATAATTCACCCCTCCACTTT. Together with reference TRBV9 and TRBJ1-6, the CDR3 gives the full variable domain: DSGVTQTPKHLITATGQRVTLRCSPRSGDLSVYWYQQSLDQGLQFLIQYYNGEERAKGNILERFSAQQFPDLHSELNLSSLELGDSALYFCASSGQSSGYNSPLHFGNGTRLTVT.

This rearrangement joins TRBV2 to TRBJ2-1; 10 bases line up with TRBD1. The CDR3 is 16 residues long. J gave up 2 bases and V 2 bases, and 3 bases lay outside the gene matches. Germline V gene data show CDR1 as SNHLY and CDR2 as FYNNEI. The CDR3 DNA follows: TGTGCCAGCAGTGAAAGGACAGGGGGAACCTACAATGAGCAGTTCTTC. Its protein is CASSERTGGTYNEQFF.

The chain uses TRBV5-6 and TRBJ2-7, with 9 bases fitting TRBD1. The CDR3 runs 14 residues. CDR1 is SGHDT and CDR2 is YYEEEE in the germline V gene. V was clipped by 1 base and J by 5 bases; unmatched bases: 4. This CDR3 reads CASSLTGGADEQYF. CDR3 DNA sequence: TGTGCCAGCAGCTTGACAGGGGGCGCGGACGAGCAGTACTTC.

In this sample, this clone turned up once. The chain is built from TRBV27 and TRBJ2-5; TRBD2 might be the D (6 bases). The length of the CDR3 is 14 residues. The V end lost 3 bases, the J end lost 1 base, and 9 bases lay between the germline ends. Germline values: CDR1 MNHEY, CDR2 SMNVEV (reference sequence). CDR3 protein: CASSFRGSQETQYF. CDR3 in DNA: TGTGCCAGCAGTTTTCGGGGGTCCCAAGAGACCCAGTACTTC.

The rearrangement links TRBV12-1 to TRBJ2-5; the table's D call, TRBD2, was not checked against the DNA. TRBV12-1 is deemed a pseudogene. This CDR3 contains 13 residues. The DNA of the CDR3 is TGTGCCAGCAGCTTGGCGGTAGCGGAGACCCAGTACTTC. It codes for CASSLAVAETQYF.

This sequence joins TRBV5-1 and TRBJ1-4; D is unclear. CDR3 size: 16 residues. Germline CDR1 reads SGHRS; CDR2 reads YFSETQ. Trimming took 2 bases from V and 8 from J, leaving 19 bases between them. In DNA form, the CDR3 reads TGCGCCAGCAGCTTATTCTTCGAGACTGATACCGAAAAACTGTTTTTT. This codes for CASSLFFETDTEKLFF.

This sequence joins TRBV7-8 and TRBJ2-6; TRBD1 is a possible D gene (5 bases). This CDR3 is built from 16 residues. Germline lookup yields CDR1 SGHVS and CDR2 FQNEAQ. Trimming removed 4 bases at V and 4 bases at J, with 14 bases between. The CDR3 DNA reads TGTGCCAGCAGCTCGACCAGGGTCGGGGGGGCCAACGTCCTGACTTTC. Translated: CASSSTRVGGANVLTF.

This chain joins TRBV15 and TRBJ2-3; tentatively, D is TRBD1 (6 bases). The germline CDR1 and CDR2 sequences are LNHNV and YYDKDF (reference sequence). The V gene lost 5 bases and the J gene lost 11 bases, with 17 bases spanning the gap. There are 13 residues in the CDR3. CDR3 nucleotides: TGTGCCACCAGCGGAAACAGGGCATCGGGGCAGTATTTT. Residues: CATSGNRASGQYF.

The chain carries TRBV3-1 (or the pseudogene TRBV3-2) and TRBJ2-1; tentative D call: TRBD1 (5 bases). The germline V gene has CDR1 LGHDT and CDR2 YNNKEL (reference sequence). V was cut by 4 bases and J by 5 bases, with 21 bases left in between. The CDR3 length is 17 residues. Here the CDR3 DNA reads TGTGCCAGCAGCCGCCAAGGGGTCACCCCGGAAAACAATGAGCAGTTCTTC. This encodes CASSRQGVTPENNEQFF.

The rearrangement uses TRBV27 and TRBJ1-1; D gene ambiguous. The CDR3 has 14 residues. CDR1 is MNHEY, CDR2 SMNVEV, per germline (reference sequence). The ends were cut back, 5 bases at V and 4 bases at J, with 14 bases in the middle. CDR3 amino acids: CASSRAQRGTEAFF. In DNA, the CDR3 is TGTGCCAGCAGTCGGGCCCAGAGAGGCACTGAAGCTTTCTTT.

This chain joins TRBV9 and TRBJ2-3, with D perhaps TRBD2 (7 bases). This CDR3 has 16 residues. The V and J ends lost 0 bases and 0 bases respectively, with 11 bases between them. Germline CDR1 and CDR2: SGDLS and YYNGEE. This CDR3 is CASSVGGGASTDTQYF. The CDR3 coding sequence is TGTGCCAGCAGCGTAGGAGGGGGGGCAAGCACAGATACGCAGTATTTT.

This rearrangement joins TRBV19 to TRBJ1-4; D is ambiguous. CDR3 size: 13 residues. V lost 6 bases and J lost 5, with 10 bases in between. Germline V gene data show CDR1 as LNHDA and CDR2 as SQIVND (reference sequence). The CDR3 DNA follows: TGTGCCAGTAGAAACAGACTCAATGAAAAACTGTTTTTT. Its protein is CASRNRLNEKLFF.

The chain employs TRBV7-2 and TRBJ2-1; tentative D call: TRBD1 (7 bases). Germline CDR1 reads SGHTA; CDR2 reads FQGNSA. The length of the CDR3 is 15 residues. V shed 3 bases and J shed 1 base, with 10 bases lying between them. This CDR3 is CASSLQGGSYNEQFF. The CDR3 DNA follows: TGTGCCAGCAGCTTGCAGGGGGGTTCCTACAATGAGCAGTTCTTC.

This clone was counted once. The chain is built from TRBV27 and TRBJ1-6, with D perhaps matching TRBD1 (6 bases). Germline-derived CDR1 and CDR2 are MNHEY and SMNVEV (reference sequence). V was pared by 0 bases and J by 9 bases, with 6 bases between. This CDR3 has 13 amino acids. The chain's CDR3 is CASSLSGGSPLHF. CDR3 nucleotides: TGTGCCAGCAGTTTATCAGGGGGTTCACCCCTCCACTTT.

The chain is built from TRBV6-5 and TRBJ1-1, with D hard to call. This CDR3 contains 11 residues. Trimming took off 10 bases at V and 8 bases at J, with 14 bases between the two ends. CDR1 is MNHEY and CDR2 is SVGAGI in the germline V gene. CDR3 DNA: TGTGCCACCCTCCCGCGCGGCGAAGCTTTCTTT. Amino acid sequence: CATLPRGEAFF.

This chain uses TRBV9 with TRBJ2-7; 10 bases are a match to TRBD2. Germline V gene data show CDR1 as SGDLS and CDR2 as YYNGEE. V was pared by 0 bases and J by 6 bases, with 6 bases of the junction left unmatched. This CDR3 is built from 15 residues. CDR3 bases: TGTGCCAGCAGCGTAGTTTCGGGACTAGCGAGCGAGCAGTACTTC. Translation gives CASSVVSGLASEQYF.

The genes are TRBV11-1 and TRBJ2-5; D perhaps matches TRBD1 (6 bases). CDR3 length: 14 amino acids. The germline gives CDR1 SGHAT, CDR2 FQDESV (reference sequence). The V end was cut by 2 bases, the J end by 5 bases, with 12 bases between. The CDR3: CASSLRVQGETQYF. CDR3 nucleotides: TGTGCCAGCAGCTTAAGGGTACAGGGCGAGACCCAGTACTTC. The variable domain in full, completed from reference TRBV11-1 and TRBJ2-5, reads EAEVAQSPRYKITEKSQAVAFWCDPISGHATLYWYRQILGQGPELLVQFQDESVVDDSQLPKDRFSAERLKGVDSTLKIQPAELGDSAMYLCASSLRVQGETQYFGPGTRLLVL.

This sequence joins TRBV18 and TRBJ1-2; TRBD1 is a possible D gene (5 bases). V lost 0 bases and J lost 6, with 14 bases in between. There are 15 residues in the CDR3. Germline CDR1 reads KGHSH; CDR2 reads LQKENI. CDR3 DNA: TGTGCCAGCTCACCACCGTCGCGGCAGGGACATGGCTACACCTTC. This codes for CASSPPSRQGHGYTF.

The chain links TRBV11-1 to TRBJ2-1, with TRBD1 identical over 7 bases. This CDR3 is 16 amino acids long. Germline CDR1 SGHAT, CDR2 FQDESV (reference sequence). Unmatched junction bases numbered 7, after V lost 3 bases and J lost 2 bases. The CDR3 loop is CASSFREGGPYNEQFF. In DNA, the CDR3 is TGTGCCAGCAGCTTTCGGGAAGGGGGCCCCTACAATGAGCAGTTCTTC.

The CDR3 spells CASSTDDTDTQYF. The CDR3 DNA is TGTGCCAGCAGCACAGACGACACAGATACGCAGTATTTT. This sequence joins TRBV3-1 (or the pseudogene TRBV3-2) and TRBJ2-3, with D unresolved. The CDR3 has 13 residues. The ends were cut back, 5 bases at V and 2 bases at J, with 8 bases in the middle. Germline CDR1 LGHDT, CDR2 YNNKEL (reference sequence).

The V gene is TRBV13, the J gene TRBJ2-1; 8 bases line up with TRBD1. This CDR3 is built from 15 residues. V trimming: 3 bases; J trimming: 7 bases; junction bases outside the gene matches: 8. Looked up from germline, CDR1 is PRHDT and CDR2 is FYEKMQ (reference sequence). CDR3 in amino acids: CASSFRQGLKNEQFF. DNA for the CDR3: TGTGCCAGCAGCTTTAGACAGGGGTTGAAAAATGAGCAGTTCTTC.

This chain connects TRBV7-9 to TRBJ1-1; D not resolved. Trimming cost V 5 bases and J 4 bases, with 14 bases left between them. Germline loops: CDR1 SEHNR, CDR2 FQNEAQ (reference sequence). The CDR3 has 14 residues. Written as DNA, the CDR3 is TGTGCCAGCAGCCCCCCCTCGGACGCCACTGAAGCTTTCTTT. This translates into CASSPPSDATEAFF.

V gene TRBV5-4 combines with J gene TRBJ1-2; D gene uncertain. The V gene lost 1 base and the J gene lost 6 bases, with 10 bases spanning the gap. The CDR3 is made up of 13 amino acids. CDR1 is SGHNT, CDR2 YYREEE, per germline (reference sequence). The CDR3 sequence is CASSLLKGNGYTF. CDR3 in DNA: TGTGCCAGCAGCTTGCTGAAAGGGAATGGCTACACCTTC.

The J gene is TRBJ2-1, the V gene TRBV2; TRBD2 matches at 10 bases. V was pared by 7 bases and J by 5 bases, with 8 bases of the junction left unmatched. Germline V gene lookup returns CDR1 SNHLY and CDR2 FYNNEI. The CDR3 spans 15 residues. CDR3 sequence reads: CASMMVGLADNEQFF. The CDR3 DNA reads TGTGCCAGCATGATGGTTGGACTAGCGGACAATGAGCAGTTCTTC.

A few counts support this clone. The CDR3 DNA reads as TGCAGTGCGAGATCCCCCACTGAAGCTTTCTTT. It encodes CSARSPTEAFF. The genes are TRBV20-1 and TRBJ1-1; D is unresolved. The CDR3 is made up of 11 amino acids. V lost 6 bases and J 4 bases, leaving 9 bases between the germline ends. Germline V gene lookup returns CDR1 DFQATT and CDR2 SNEGSKA (reference sequence).

For this clone: In the same sample, other DNA sequences code for this CDR3. The chain links TRBV28 to TRBJ1-5; D unclear. The CDR3 is 12 residues long. V was pared by 5 bases and J by 3 bases, with 5 bases between. Germline V gene sequence: CDR1 MDHEN, CDR2 SYDVKM. The CDR3 sequence is CASSPPNQPQHF. CDR3 nucleotide sequence: TGTGCCAGCAGTCCTCCCAATCAGCCCCAGCATTTT.